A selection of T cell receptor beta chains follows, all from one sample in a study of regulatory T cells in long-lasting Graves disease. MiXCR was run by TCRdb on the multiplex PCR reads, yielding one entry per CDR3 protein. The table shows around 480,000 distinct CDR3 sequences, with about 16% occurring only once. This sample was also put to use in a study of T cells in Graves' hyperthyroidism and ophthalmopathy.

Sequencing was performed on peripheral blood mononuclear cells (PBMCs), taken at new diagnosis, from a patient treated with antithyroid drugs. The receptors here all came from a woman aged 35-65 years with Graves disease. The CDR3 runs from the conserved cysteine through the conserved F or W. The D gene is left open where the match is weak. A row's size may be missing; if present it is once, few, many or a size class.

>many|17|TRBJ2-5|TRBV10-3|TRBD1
CAISENPDRGADRTQYF
TGTGCCATCAGTGAGAACCCCGACAGGGGGGCTGATAGGACCCAGTACTTC
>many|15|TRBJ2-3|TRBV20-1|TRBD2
CSARDPGGVLDTQYF
TGCAGTGCTAGAGATCCCGGGGGGGTCTTAGATACGCAGTATTTT
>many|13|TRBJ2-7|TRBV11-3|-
CASSLLGVYEQYF
TGTGCCAGCAGCTTATTAGGGGTCTACGAGCAGTACTTC
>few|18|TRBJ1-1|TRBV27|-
CASSLWPRASGKVTEAFF
TGTGCCAGCAGTTTATGGCCGAGGGCCTCAGGGAAAGTCACTGAAGCTTTCTTT
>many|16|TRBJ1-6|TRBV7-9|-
CASSPMGGEHNSPLHF
TGTGCCAGCAGCCCAATGGGTGGTGAACATAATTCACCCCTCCACTTT
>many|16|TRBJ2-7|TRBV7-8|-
CASSPLAGTSSYEQYF
TGTGCCAGCAGCCCCCTAGCCGGGACTTCCTCCTACGAGCAGTACTTC
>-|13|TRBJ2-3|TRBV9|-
CASPVGGTDTQYF
TGTGCCAGCCCTGTCGGGGGCACAGATACGCAGTATTTT
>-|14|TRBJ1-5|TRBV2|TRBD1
CASSAQGNNQPQHF
TGTGCCAGCAGTGCACAGGGGAACAATCAGCCCCAGCATTTT
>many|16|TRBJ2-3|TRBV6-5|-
CASSYSIESTTDTQYF
TGTGCCAGCAGTTACTCGATCGAATCTACCACAGATACGCAGTATTTT
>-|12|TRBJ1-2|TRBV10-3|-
CAITRDNYGYTF
TGTGCCATCACCCGGGACAACTATGGCTACACCTTC
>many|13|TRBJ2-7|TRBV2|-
CASNGALTYEQYF
TGTGCCAGCAACGGGGCTTTAACCTACGAGCAGTACTTC